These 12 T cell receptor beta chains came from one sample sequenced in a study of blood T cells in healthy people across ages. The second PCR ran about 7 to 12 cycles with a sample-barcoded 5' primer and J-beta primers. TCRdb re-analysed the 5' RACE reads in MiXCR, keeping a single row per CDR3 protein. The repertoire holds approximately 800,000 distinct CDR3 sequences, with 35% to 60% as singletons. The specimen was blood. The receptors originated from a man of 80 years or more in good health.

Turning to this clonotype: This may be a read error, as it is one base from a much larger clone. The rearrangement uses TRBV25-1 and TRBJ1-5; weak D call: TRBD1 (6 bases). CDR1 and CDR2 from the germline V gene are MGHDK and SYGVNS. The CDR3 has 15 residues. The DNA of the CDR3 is TGTGCCTGCAGTGAAGGGACAAGTAGCAATCAGCCCCAGCATTTT. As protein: CACSEGTSSNQPQHF.

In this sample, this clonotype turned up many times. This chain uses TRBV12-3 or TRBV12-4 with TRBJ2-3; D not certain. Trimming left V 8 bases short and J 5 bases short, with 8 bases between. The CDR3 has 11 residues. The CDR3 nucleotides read TGTGCCAGCGCCCGAGGAGATACGCAGTATTTT. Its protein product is CASARGDTQYF.

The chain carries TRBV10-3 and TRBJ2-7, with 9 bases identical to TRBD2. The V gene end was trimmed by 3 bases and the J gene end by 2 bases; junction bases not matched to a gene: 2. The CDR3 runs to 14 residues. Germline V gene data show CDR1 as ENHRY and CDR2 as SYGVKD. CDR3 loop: CAISDVAGAYEQYF. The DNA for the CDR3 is TGTGCCATCAGTGACGTAGCGGGGGCCTACGAGCAGTACTTC.

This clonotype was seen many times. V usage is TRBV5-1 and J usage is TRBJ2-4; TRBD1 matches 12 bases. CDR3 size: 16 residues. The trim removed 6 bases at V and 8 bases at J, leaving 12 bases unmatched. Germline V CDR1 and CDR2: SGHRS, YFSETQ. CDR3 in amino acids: CASTSGTGGQGDIQYF. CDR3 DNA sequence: TGCGCCAGCACCTCCGGGACAGGGGGCCAAGGGGACATTCAGTACTTC.

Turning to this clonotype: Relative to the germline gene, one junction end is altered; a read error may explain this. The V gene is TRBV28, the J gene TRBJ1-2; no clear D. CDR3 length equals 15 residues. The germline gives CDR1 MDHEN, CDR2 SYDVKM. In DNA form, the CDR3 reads TGTACCAGCAGTTTCCGGGCTATCACTAACTATGGCTACACCTTC. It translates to CTSSFRAITNYGYTF.

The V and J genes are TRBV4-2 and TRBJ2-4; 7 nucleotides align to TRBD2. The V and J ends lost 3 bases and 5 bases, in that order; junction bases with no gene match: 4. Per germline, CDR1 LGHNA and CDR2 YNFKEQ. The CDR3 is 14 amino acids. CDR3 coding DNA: TGTGCCAGCAGCCATACTAGCGTAGAAAACATTCAGTACTTC. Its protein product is CASSHTSVENIQYF.

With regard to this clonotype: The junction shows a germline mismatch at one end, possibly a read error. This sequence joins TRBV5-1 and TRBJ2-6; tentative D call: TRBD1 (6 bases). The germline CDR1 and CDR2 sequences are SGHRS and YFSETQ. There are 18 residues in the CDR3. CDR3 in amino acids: CASGFLGGASSGANVLTF. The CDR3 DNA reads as TGCGCCAGCGGCTTCCTAGGGGGTGCTTCCTCTGGGGCCAACGTCCTGACTTTC.

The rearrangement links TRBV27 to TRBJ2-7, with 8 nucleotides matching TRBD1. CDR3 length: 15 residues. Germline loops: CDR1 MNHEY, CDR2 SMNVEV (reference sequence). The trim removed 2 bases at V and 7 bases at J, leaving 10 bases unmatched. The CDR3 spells CASSLARGRHNEQYF. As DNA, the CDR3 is TGTGCCAGCAGTTTAGCCAGGGGGCGACACAATGAGCAGTACTTC.

CDR3 DNA sequence: TGCGCCAGCAGCCTCTATAGCGGGAGCGGGGGGAGGGTCCAAGAGACCCAGTACTTC. It yields the protein CASSLYSGSGGRVQETQYF. The chain couples TRBV4-1 to TRBJ2-5, with 9 nucleotides matching TRBD2. Trimming at V came to 4 bases and at J to 1 base, leaving 16 bases not matched to a gene. The CDR3 runs 19 residues. Germline loops: CDR1 MGHRA, CDR2 YSYEKL.

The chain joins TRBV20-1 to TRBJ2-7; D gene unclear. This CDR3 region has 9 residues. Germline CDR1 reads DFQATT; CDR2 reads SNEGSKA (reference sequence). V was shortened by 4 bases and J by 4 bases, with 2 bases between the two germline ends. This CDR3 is CSATYEQYF. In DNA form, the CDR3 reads TGCAGTGCTACATACGAGCAGTACTTC.

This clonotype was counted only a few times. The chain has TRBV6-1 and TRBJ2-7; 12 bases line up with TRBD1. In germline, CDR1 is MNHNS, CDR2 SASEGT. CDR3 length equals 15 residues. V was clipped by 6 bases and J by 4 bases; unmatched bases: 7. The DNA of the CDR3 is TGTGCCAGCAGGGGGACAGGGGGCAAGGAATACGAGCAGTACTTC. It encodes CASRGTGGKEYEQYF.

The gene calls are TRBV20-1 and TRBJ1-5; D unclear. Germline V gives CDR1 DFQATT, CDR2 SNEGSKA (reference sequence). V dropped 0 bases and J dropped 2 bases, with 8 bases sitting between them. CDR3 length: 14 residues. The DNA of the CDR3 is TGCAGTGCTAGAGATCCCACAGGCAATCAGCCCCAGCATTTT. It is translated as CSARDPTGNQPQHF.